A single sample gave rise to the 30 T cell receptor beta chains below, sequenced in a study of beta chain features in type 1 diabetes. What was sequenced were expressed TCRB transcripts, since all of the isolated RNA had been reverse transcribed. Profiling relied on immunoSEQ multiplex PCR, and the TCRdb table lists in-frame clones only, not all of them. This repertoire shows 500,000 to 700,000 clones, about a sixth found once; its top ten account for around 0.095%. The source material was naive CD4+ T cells from blood. These receptors came from a man between 18 and 35 years old in good health.

The V call is TRBV5-4, the J call TRBJ1-4; 8 nucleotides match TRBD1. The CDR3 totals 14 residues. Germline lookup yields CDR1 SGHNT and CDR2 YYREEE (reference sequence). The J segment lost 6 bases and the V segment lost 1 base, leaving 2 bases of the junction unmatched. The CDR3 sequence is CASSLKTGDEKLFF. The CDR3 nucleotides are TGTGCCAGCAGCTTGAAGACAGGGGATGAAAAACTGTTTTTT.

This clone has just a few counts. The rearrangement links TRBV9 to TRBJ2-3; 12 nucleotides line up with TRBD1. The V gene's germline CDR1 is SGDLS and CDR2 YYNGEE. Losses at the gene ends were 4 bases for V and 6 bases for J; bases not matched to a gene: 21. The CDR3 sequence is 20 residues long. The CDR3 DNA is TGTGCCAGCAGCTCCCAGGGACAGGGGGCGAGCGGGAGGGCCCCGGATACGCAGTATTTT. Its translation: CASSSQGQGASGRAPDTQYF.

This clone was detected a few times. This chain joins TRBV18 and TRBJ1-2; D might be TRBD1 (6 bases). The CDR3 is made up of 13 amino acids. The germline V gene has CDR1 KGHSH and CDR2 LQKENI. The ends were cut back, 0 bases at V and 4 bases at J, with 6 bases in the middle. The CDR3, as DNA: TGTGCCAGCTCACCACCACAGGGCTATGGCTACACCTTC. Its protein is CASSPPQGYGYTF.

The chain is built from TRBV10-3 and TRBJ2-3; tentative D call: TRBD1 (5 bases). The CDR3 spans 13 residues. V lost 4 bases and J lost 2, with 7 bases in between. CDR1 is ENHRY and CDR2 is SYGVKD in the germline V gene. CDR3 in DNA: TGTGCCATCAGTGGACAGAACACAGATACGCAGTATTTT. Its protein is CAISGQNTDTQYF.

This clone appeared a few times. The rearrangement uses TRBV28 and TRBJ2-2; 7 bases fit TRBD1. This CDR3 comprises 15 residues. V lost 11 bases and J lost 6; bases outside the gene matches: 15. Germline values: CDR1 MDHEN, CDR2 SYDVKM. The CDR3 nucleotides are TGTGCCGCCCGTACGCAGGGGGTATCGGCCGGGGAGCTGTTTTTT. Translation: CAARTQGVSAGELFF.

This chain connects TRBV5-1 to TRBJ2-5; D is perhaps TRBD1 or TRBD2 (5 bases each). This CDR3 is 14 amino acids long. Germline CDR1 reads SGHRS; CDR2 reads YFSETQ. The V gene lost 4 bases and the J gene lost 7 bases, with 17 bases spanning the gap. CDR3 loop: CASSTGTPSGTQYF. The CDR3 coding sequence is TGCGCCAGCAGCACCGGGACGCCCAGCGGGACCCAGTACTTC.

CDR3 bases: TGTGCCATCGCCTTGAACAATGAGCAGTTCTTC. Protein sequence: CAIALNNEQFF. The J gene is TRBJ2-1, the V gene TRBV10-3, with no clear D. Germline V gene sequence: CDR1 ENHRY, CDR2 SYGVKD. Trimming cost V 8 bases and J 5 bases, with 7 bases left between them. The CDR3 loop spans 11 amino acids.

V and J are TRBV11-3 and TRBJ2-5; TRBD2 might be the D (5 bases). The CDR3 loop spans 13 amino acids. Trimming removed 0 bases from V and 9 bases from J, with 11 bases in between. Germline loops: CDR1 SGHNT, CDR2 YENEEA. In DNA, the CDR3 is TGTGCCAGCAGCTTAGAAGAGGGAATGGCCCAGTACTTC. It encodes CASSLEEGMAQYF.

V usage is TRBV30 and J usage is TRBJ2-3; possibly TRBD1 or TRBD2 for D (5 bases each). This CDR3 contains 13 residues. From germline, CDR1 is GTSNPN and CDR2 SVGIG (reference sequence). As DNA, the CDR3 is TGTGCAGGACGGGGCCCCGGCACAGATACGCAGTATTTT. It yields the protein CAGRGPGTDTQYF.

This clone appeared a few times. V gene TRBV9 combines with J gene TRBJ2-2; 7 bases match TRBD2. The CDR3 spans 17 residues. V lost 1 base, J lost 6 bases, and 12 bases stayed unmatched. Germline V gene data show CDR1 as SGDLS and CDR2 as YYNGEE. The CDR3 bases are TGTGCCAGCAGCGTACAGACTAGCCCAAGAGCGTCCGGGGAGCTGTTTTTT. It encodes CASSVQTSPRASGELFF.

This chain joins TRBV7-8 and TRBJ1-1; D remains unclear. V was clipped by 2 bases and J by 1 base, with 8 bases between them. There are 14 residues in the CDR3. The V gene's germline CDR1 is SGHVS and CDR2 FQNEAQ. CDR3 protein: CASSLMARNTEAFF. In nucleotides, the CDR3 is TGTGCCAGCAGCTTAATGGCCAGGAACACTGAAGCTTTCTTT.

The J gene is TRBJ2-5, the V gene TRBV11-1; possibly TRBD1 or TRBD2 for D (5 bases each). In germline, CDR1 is SGHAT, CDR2 FQDESV (reference sequence). V lost 6 bases to trimming and J lost 5 bases, with 10 bases between them. CDR3 length: 12 residues. The CDR3 protein is CASRRGSETQYF. For the CDR3, the DNA is TGTGCCAGCAGGAGGGGATCTGAGACCCAGTACTTC.

This clone showed up just a few times. Other DNA sequences in this sample translate to the same CDR3. The chain has TRBV7-2 and TRBJ1-5; a possible D gene is TRBD1 (5 bases). Germline-derived CDR1 and CDR2 are SGHTA and FQGNSA. The germline V and J ends were trimmed by 5 bases and 7 bases, with 12 bases remaining between them. The CDR3 is 13 amino acids. The CDR3 sequence: CASSPEGRQPQHF. CDR3 bases: TGTGCCAGCAGCCCCGAGGGGCGGCAGCCCCAGCATTTT.

This clone was seen only a few times. The chain recombines TRBV19 with TRBJ1-1; possible D gene TRBD1, 5 bases. From germline, CDR1 is LNHDA and CDR2 SQIVND (reference sequence). The CDR3 runs to 14 residues. V was shortened by 5 bases and J by 3 bases, with 13 bases between the two germline ends. As DNA, the CDR3 is TGTGCCAGTAGTTGGGCCTTGGGGCACACTGAAGCTTTCTTT. Its translation: CASSWALGHTEAFF.

This clone came up a few times. This chain uses TRBV7-8 with TRBJ2-5, with 11 positions matching TRBD2. Germline V gene lookup returns CDR1 SGHVS and CDR2 FQNEAQ. Trimming cost V 1 base and J 1 base; bases outside gene matches: 8. The CDR3 spans 18 residues. CDR3 sequence: CASSLVLAGGVIQETQYF. DNA for the CDR3: TGTGCCAGCAGCTTAGTTCTAGCGGGGGGAGTTATCCAAGAGACCCAGTACTTC.

This sequence joins TRBV6-6 and TRBJ2-5, with a weak D call TRBD1 (5 bases). CDR1 and CDR2 (germline): MNHNY, SVGAGI (reference sequence). CDR3 length: 13 residues. Trimming shortened V by 5 bases and J by 5 bases, and 12 bases separated the two germline ends. For the CDR3, the DNA is TGTGCCAGCAGTATCCGGGCAGGGGAGACCCAGTACTTC. It codes for CASSIRAGETQYF.

The chain uses TRBV9 and TRBJ2-3; 10 nucleotides match TRBD2. This CDR3 is built from 18 residues. V trimming: 0 bases; J trimming: 0 bases; junction bases outside the gene matches: 7. Germline lookup yields CDR1 SGDLS and CDR2 YYNGEE. CDR3 residues: CASSVVASGGPSTDTQYF. In nucleotides, the CDR3 is TGTGCCAGCAGCGTAGTGGCTAGCGGGGGCCCTAGCACAGATACGCAGTATTTT.

This clone came up a few times. CDR3 region: CASSPGTSNEQYF. The DNA of the CDR3 is TGTGCCAGCAGCCCGGGGACTTCAAACGAGCAGTACTTC. The chain uses TRBV7-3 and TRBJ2-7; tentative D call: TRBD2 (6 bases). The CDR3 is made up of 13 amino acids. Germline CDR1 SGHTA, CDR2 FQGTGA. V shed 5 bases and J shed 5 bases, with 13 bases lying between them.

The gene calls are TRBV2 and TRBJ1-4; D not certain. This CDR3 is built from 15 residues. The germline CDR1 and CDR2 sequences are SNHLY and FYNNEI. Trimming stripped 7 bases from V and 0 bases from J, with 12 bases between. CDR3 nucleotide sequence: TGTGCCAGCACCAGGACCGGAACAACTAATGAAAAACTGTTTTTT. This sequence encodes CASTRTGTTNEKLFF.

The V call is TRBV5-4, the J call TRBJ2-5; D might be TRBD1 (5 bases). Germline V CDR1 and CDR2: SGHNT, YYREEE (reference sequence). The CDR3 contains 15 residues. Trimming cost V 0 bases and J 4 bases, with 13 bases left between them. The CDR3 DNA sequence: TGTGCCAGCAGCTTGGGATATGGCAGGGCAGAGACCCAGTACTTC. Its protein is CASSLGYGRAETQYF. Full variable domain (remainder filled in from reference TRBV5-4 and TRBJ2-5): ETGVTQSPTHLIKTRGQQVTLRCSSQSGHNTVSWYQQALGQGPQFIFQYYREEENGRGNFPPRFSGLQFPNYSSELNVNALELDDSALYLCASSLGYGRAETQYFGPGTRLLVL.

There are a few counts of this clone. The chain joins TRBV5-1 to TRBJ1-2; D is uncertain. This CDR3 is 15 amino acids long. V lost 2 bases and J 5 bases, leaving 16 bases between the germline ends. The germline CDR1 and CDR2 sequences are SGHRS and YFSETQ. CDR3 loop: CASSFQRSGPYGYTF. The CDR3 region has the DNA TGCGCCAGCAGCTTCCAGAGGAGCGGACCTTATGGCTACACCTTC.

This sequence joins TRBV27 and TRBJ1-5; D gene uncertain. The germline V and J ends were trimmed by 5 bases and 4 bases, with 18 bases remaining between them. From germline, CDR1 is MNHEY and CDR2 SMNVEV (reference sequence). The CDR3 covers 16 residues. The DNA for the CDR3 is TGTGCCAGCAGTGTTGACTCGGCACCGGGGAATCAGCCCCAGCATTTT. The encoded protein is CASSVDSAPGNQPQHF.

This clone was detected a few times. CDR3 protein: CASSIRDEQFF. For the CDR3, the DNA is TGTGCCAGTAGTATAAGGGACGAGCAGTTCTTC. This rearrangement joins TRBV19 to TRBJ2-1; the D gene could be TRBD1 or TRBD2 (5 bases each). The germline V and J ends were trimmed by 2 bases and 10 bases, with 6 bases remaining between them. The germline V gene encodes CDR1 LNHDA and CDR2 SQIVND (reference sequence). This CDR3 spans 11 amino acids.

The CDR3 loop is CASSLASGNQPQHF. The CDR3 DNA follows: TGTGCCAGCAGCTTAGCGTCAGGTAATCAGCCCCAGCATTTT. The J gene is TRBJ1-5, the V gene TRBV7-9; D remains unclear. V lost 0 bases and J 4 bases, leaving 7 bases between the germline ends. The CDR3 spans 14 residues. Germline CDR1 is SEHNR and CDR2 is FQNEAQ (reference sequence).

The chain employs TRBV7-2 and TRBJ2-1; D unresolved. CDR1 and CDR2 (germline): SGHTA, FQGNSA. The CDR3 has 14 residues. The V and J ends lost 1 base and 8 bases respectively, with 12 bases between them. The CDR3, as DNA: TGTGCCAGCAGCTTAGGGGAAAAACGGGATGAGCAGTTCTTC. It specifies CASSLGEKRDEQFF.

The CDR3 DNA follows: TGCAGCGTTGCCACCGGGACAGGGGACACAGATACGCAGTATTTT. Translating it yields CSVATGTGDTDTQYF. The chain has TRBV29-1 and TRBJ2-3; TRBD1 aligns across 10 bases. V was pared by 4 bases and J by 2 bases, with 6 bases of the junction left unmatched. The CDR3 totals 15 residues. CDR1 and CDR2 (germline): SQVTM, ANQGSEA.

V gene TRBV7-8 combines with J gene TRBJ1-5, with TRBD1 matching over 7 bases. J was trimmed by 6 bases and V by 4 bases; bases with no gene match: 6. This CDR3 contains 14 residues. Looked up from germline, CDR1 is SGHVS and CDR2 is FQNEAQ. The CDR3 region has the DNA TGTGCCAGCAGCTCCACAGGGGTGACTCAGCCCCAGCATTTT. Encoded protein: CASSSTGVTQPQHF.

The chain has TRBV7-9 and TRBJ2-1; no firm D call. CDR1 and CDR2 from the germline V gene are SEHNR and FQNEAQ (reference sequence). V shed 5 bases and J shed 8 bases, with 16 bases lying between them. This CDR3 has 14 amino acids. The chain's CDR3 is CASSPPARLHEQFF. The CDR3 bases are TGTGCCAGCAGCCCCCCCGCCAGGTTGCATGAGCAGTTCTTC.

The rearrangement joins TRBV28 to TRBJ2-3, with 9 bases matching TRBD2. The V gene's germline CDR1 is MDHEN and CDR2 SYDVKM. V lost 5 bases to trimming and J lost 0 bases; unmatched junction nucleotides: 15. The CDR3 runs to 19 residues. The CDR3 DNA reads as TGTGCCAGCAGTACTAGCAGGTTGGCGGGAGGGACCAGCACAGATACGCAGTATTTT. It codes for CASSTSRLAGGTSTDTQYF.

This clone was counted a few times. The same CDR3 arises from other DNA sequences in this sample as well. The rearrangement links TRBV10-3 to TRBJ1-2; TRBD1 matches at 7 bases. The CDR3 covers 14 residues. Per the germline V gene, CDR1 is ENHRY and CDR2 is SYGVKD. Trimming took 0 bases from V and 8 from J; bases not matched to a gene: 6. The CDR3 protein is CAISESIRGYGYTF. As DNA, the CDR3 is TGTGCCATCAGTGAGTCAATCAGGGGGTACGGCTACACCTTC.